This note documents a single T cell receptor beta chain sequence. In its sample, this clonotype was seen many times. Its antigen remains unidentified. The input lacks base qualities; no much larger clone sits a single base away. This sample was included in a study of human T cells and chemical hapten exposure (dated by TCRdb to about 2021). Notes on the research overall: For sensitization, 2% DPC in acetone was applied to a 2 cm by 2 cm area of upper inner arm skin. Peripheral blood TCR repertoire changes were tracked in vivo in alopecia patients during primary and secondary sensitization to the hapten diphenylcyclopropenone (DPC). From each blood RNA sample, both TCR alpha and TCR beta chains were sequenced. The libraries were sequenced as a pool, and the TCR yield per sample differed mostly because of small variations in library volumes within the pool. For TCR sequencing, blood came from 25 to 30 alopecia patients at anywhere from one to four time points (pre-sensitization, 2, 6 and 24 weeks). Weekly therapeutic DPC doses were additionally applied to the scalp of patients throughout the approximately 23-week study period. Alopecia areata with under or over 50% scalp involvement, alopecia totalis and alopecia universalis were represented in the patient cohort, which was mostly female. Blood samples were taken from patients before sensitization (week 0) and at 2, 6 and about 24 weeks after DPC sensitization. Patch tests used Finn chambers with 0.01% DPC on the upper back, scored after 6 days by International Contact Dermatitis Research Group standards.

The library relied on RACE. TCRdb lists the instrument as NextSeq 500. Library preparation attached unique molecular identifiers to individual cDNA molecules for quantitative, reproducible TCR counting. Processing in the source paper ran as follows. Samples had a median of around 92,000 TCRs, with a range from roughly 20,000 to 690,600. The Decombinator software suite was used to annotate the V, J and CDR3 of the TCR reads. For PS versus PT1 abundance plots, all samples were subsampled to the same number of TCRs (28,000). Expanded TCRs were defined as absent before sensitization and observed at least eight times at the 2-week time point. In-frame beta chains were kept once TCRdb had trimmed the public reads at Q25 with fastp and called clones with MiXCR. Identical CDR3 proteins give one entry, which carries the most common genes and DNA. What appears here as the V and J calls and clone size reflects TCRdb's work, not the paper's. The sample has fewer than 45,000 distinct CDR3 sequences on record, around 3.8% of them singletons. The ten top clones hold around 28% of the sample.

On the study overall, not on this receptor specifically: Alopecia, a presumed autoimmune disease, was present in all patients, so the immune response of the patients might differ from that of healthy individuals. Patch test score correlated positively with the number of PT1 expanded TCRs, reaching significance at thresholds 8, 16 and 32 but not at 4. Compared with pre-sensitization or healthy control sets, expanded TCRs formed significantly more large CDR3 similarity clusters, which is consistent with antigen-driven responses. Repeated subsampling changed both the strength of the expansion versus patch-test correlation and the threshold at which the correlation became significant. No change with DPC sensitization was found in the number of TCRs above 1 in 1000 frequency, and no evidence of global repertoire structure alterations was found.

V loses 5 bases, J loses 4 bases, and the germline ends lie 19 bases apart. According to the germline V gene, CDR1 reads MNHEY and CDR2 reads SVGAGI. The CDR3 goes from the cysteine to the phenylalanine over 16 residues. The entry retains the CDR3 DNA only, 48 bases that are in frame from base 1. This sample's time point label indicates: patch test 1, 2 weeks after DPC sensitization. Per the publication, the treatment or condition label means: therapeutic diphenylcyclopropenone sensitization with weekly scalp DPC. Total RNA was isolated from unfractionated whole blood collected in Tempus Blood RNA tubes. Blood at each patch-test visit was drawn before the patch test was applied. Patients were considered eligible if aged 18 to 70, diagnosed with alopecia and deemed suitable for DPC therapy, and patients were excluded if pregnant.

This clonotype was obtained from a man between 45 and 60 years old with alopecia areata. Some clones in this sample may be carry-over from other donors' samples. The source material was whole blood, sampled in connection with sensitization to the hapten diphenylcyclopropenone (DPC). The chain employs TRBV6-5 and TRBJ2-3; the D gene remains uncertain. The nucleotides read TGTGCCAGCAGTCCCCGAGGTTACGCGAGATCAGATACGCAGTATTTT. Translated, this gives CASSPRGYARSDTQYF.